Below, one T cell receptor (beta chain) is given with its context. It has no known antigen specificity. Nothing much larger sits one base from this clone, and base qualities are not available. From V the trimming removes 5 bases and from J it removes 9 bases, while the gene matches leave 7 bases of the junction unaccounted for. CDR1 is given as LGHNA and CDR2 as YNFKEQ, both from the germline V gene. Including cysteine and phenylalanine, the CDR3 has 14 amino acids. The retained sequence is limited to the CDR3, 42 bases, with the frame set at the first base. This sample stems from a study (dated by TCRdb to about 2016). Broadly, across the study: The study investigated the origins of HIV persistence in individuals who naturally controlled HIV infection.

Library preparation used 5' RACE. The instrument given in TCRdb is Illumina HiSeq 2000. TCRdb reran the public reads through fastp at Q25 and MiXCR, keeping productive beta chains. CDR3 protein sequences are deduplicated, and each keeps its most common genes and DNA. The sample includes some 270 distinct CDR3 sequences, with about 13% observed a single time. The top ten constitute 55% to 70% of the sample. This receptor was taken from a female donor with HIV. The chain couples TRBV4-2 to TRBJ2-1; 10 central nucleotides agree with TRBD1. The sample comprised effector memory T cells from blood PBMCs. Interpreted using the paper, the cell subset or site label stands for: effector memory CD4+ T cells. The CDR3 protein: CASSTDRGQGEQFF. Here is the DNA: TGTGCCAGCAGCACCGACAGGGGGCAAGGTGAGCAGTTCTTC.